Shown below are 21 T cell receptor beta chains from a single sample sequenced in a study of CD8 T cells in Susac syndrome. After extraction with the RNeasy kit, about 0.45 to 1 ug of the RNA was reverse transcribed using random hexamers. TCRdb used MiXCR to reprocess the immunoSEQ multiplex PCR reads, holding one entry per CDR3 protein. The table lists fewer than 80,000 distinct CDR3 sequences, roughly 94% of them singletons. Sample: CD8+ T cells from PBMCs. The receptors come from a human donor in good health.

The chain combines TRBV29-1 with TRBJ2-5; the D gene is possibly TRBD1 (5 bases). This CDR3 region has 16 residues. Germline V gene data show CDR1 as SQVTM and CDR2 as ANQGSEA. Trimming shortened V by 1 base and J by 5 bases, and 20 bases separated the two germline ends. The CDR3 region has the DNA TGCAGCGTTGAAGTGGCCTCTAGGGGCACGTGGGAGACCCAGTACTTC. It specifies CSVEVASRGTWETQYF.

Here the CDR3 reads CASSFSEANYGYTF. For the CDR3, the DNA is TGTGCCAGCAGCTTCTCGGAGGCTAACTATGGCTACACCTTC. The chain couples TRBV5-6 to TRBJ1-2; D remains unclear. The CDR3 has 14 residues. Germline CDR1 reads SGHDT; CDR2 reads YYEEEE. Trimming shortened V by 2 bases and J by 0 bases, and 8 bases separated the two germline ends.

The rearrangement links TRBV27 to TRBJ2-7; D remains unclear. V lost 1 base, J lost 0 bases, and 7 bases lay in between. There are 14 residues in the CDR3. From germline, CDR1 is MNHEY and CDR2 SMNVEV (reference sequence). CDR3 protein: CASSLLGNSYEQYF. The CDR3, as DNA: TGTGCCAGCAGTTTATTGGGCAACTCCTACGAGCAGTACTTC.

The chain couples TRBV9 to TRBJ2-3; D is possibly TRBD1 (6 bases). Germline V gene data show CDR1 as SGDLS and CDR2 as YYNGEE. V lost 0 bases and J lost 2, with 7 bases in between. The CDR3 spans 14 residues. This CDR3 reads CASSVEGVTDTQYF. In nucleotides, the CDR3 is TGTGCCAGCAGCGTAGAGGGGGTCACAGATACGCAGTATTTT. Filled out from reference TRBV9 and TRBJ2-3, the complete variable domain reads DSGVTQTPKHLITATGQRVTLRCSPRSGDLSVYWYQQSLDQGLQFLIQYYNGEERAKGNILERFSAQQFPDLHSELNLSSLELGDSALYFCASSVEGVTDTQYFGPGTRLTVL.

The CDR3 coding sequence is TGTGCCAGCAGCTGGTGGGGACAACCGAACACTGAAGCTTTCTTT. Translation gives CASSWWGQPNTEAFF. The chain joins TRBV7-9 to TRBJ1-1; D possibly corresponds to TRBD1 (6 bases). The germline V gene has CDR1 SEHNR and CDR2 FQNEAQ (reference sequence). V shed 4 bases and J shed 1 base, with 13 bases lying between them. The CDR3 is 15 residues long.

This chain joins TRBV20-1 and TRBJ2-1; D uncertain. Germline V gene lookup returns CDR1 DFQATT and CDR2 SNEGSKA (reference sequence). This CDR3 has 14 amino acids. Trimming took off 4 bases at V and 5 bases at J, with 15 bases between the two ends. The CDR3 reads CSAKVPGLNNEQFF. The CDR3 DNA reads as TGCAGTGCTAAGGTACCGGGCCTTAACAATGAGCAGTTCTTC.

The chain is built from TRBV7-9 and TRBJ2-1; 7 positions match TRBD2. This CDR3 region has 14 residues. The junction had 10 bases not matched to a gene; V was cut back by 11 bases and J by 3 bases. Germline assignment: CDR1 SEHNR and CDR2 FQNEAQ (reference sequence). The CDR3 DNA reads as TGTGCCGGACCGCTGGCGGGAGACTACAATGAGCAGTTCTTC. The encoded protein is CAGPLAGDYNEQFF. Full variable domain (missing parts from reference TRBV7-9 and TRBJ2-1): DTGVSQNPRHKITKRGQNVTFRCDPISEHNRLYWYRQTLGQGPEFLTYFQNEAQLEKSRLLSDRFSAERPKGSFSTLEIQRTEQGDSAMYLCAGPLAGDYNEQFFGPGTRLTVL.

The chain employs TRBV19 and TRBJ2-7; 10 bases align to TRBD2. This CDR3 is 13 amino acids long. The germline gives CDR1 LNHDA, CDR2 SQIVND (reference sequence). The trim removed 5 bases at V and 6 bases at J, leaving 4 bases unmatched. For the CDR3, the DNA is TGTGCCAGTAGTTCGGGACTAGCGAGCGAGCAGTACTTC. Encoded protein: CASSSGLASEQYF. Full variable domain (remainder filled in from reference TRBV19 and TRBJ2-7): DGGITQSPKYLFRKEGQNVTLSCEQNLNHDAMYWYRQDPGQGLRLIYYSQIVNDFQKGDIAEGYSVSREKKESFPLTVTSAQKNPTAFYLCASSSGLASEQYFGPGTRLTVT.

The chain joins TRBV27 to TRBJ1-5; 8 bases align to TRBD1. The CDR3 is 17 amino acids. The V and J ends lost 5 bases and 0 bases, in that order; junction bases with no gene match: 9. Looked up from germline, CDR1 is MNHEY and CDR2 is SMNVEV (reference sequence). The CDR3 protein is CASSPDRGPYSNQPQHF. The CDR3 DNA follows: TGTGCCAGCAGTCCAGACAGGGGCCCCTATAGCAATCAGCCCCAGCATTTT.

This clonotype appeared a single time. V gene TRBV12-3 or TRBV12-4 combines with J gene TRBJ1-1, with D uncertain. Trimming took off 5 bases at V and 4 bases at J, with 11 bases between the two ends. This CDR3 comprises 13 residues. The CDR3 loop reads CASSASVITEAFF. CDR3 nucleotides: TGTGCCAGCAGTGCATCAGTGATCACTGAAGCTTTCTTT.

The CDR3 sequence is CASSLVPGGDQPQHF. CDR3 DNA: TGCGCCAGCAGCTTGGTTCCAGGGGGAGATCAGCCCCAGCATTTT. The chain uses TRBV5-1 and TRBJ1-5, with 7 bases identical to TRBD1. The length of the CDR3 is 15 residues. Germline V gives CDR1 SGHRS, CDR2 YFSETQ. V lost 0 bases, J lost 5 bases, and 5 bases stayed unmatched.

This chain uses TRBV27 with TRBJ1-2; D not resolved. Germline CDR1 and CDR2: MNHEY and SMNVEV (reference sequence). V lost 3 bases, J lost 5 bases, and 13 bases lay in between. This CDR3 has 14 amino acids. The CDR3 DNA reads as TGTGCCAGCAGTTTTAGGGTTGATGAATATGGCTACACCTTC. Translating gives CASSFRVDEYGYTF.

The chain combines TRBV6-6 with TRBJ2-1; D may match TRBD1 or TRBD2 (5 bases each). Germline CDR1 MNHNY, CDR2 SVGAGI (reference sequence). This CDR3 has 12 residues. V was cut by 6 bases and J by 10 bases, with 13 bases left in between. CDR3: CASSPEGREQFF. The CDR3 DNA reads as TGTGCCAGCAGCCCCGAGGGACGGGAGCAGTTCTTC.

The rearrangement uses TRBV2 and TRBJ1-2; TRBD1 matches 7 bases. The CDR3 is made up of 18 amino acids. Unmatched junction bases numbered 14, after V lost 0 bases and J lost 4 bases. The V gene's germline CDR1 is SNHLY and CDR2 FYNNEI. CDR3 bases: TGTGCCAGCAGTGAAGCTCAAGGACAGGTTGGCTTCCGCTATGGCTACACCTTC. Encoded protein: CASSEAQGQVGFRYGYTF.

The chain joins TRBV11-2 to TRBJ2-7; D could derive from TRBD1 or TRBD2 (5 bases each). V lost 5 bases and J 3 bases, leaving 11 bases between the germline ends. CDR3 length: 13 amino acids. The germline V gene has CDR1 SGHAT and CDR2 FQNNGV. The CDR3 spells CASSTGPSYEQYF. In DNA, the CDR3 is TGTGCCAGCAGCACGGGACCAAGCTACGAGCAGTACTTC.

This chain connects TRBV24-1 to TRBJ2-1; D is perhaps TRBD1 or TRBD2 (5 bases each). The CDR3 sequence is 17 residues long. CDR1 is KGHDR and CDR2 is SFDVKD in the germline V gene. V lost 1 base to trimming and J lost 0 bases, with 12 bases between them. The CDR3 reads CATSDFRDQSSYNEQFF. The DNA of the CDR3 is TGTGCCACCAGTGATTTCCGGGACCAAAGCTCCTACAATGAGCAGTTCTTC.

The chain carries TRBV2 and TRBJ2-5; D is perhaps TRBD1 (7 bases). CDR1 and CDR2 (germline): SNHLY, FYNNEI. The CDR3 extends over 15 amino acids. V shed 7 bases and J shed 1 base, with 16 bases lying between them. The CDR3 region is CASTEQGGSQETQYF. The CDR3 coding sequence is TGTGCCAGCACCGAGCAGGGGGGTTCCCAAGAGACCCAGTACTTC.

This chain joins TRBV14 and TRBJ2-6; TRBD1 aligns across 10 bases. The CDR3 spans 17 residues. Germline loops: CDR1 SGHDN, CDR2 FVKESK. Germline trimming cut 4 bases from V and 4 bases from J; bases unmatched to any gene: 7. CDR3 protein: CASSPRQGAPGANVLTF. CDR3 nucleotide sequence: TGTGCCAGCAGCCCTAGACAGGGGGCGCCAGGGGCCAACGTCCTGACTTTC.

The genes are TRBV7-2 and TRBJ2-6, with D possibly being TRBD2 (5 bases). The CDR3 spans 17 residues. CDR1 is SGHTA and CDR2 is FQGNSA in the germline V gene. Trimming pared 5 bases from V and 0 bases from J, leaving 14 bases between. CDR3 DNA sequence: TGTGCCAGCAGCGAGGTAGCGAGGACCTCTGGGGCCAACGTCCTGACTTTC. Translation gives CASSEVARTSGANVLTF.

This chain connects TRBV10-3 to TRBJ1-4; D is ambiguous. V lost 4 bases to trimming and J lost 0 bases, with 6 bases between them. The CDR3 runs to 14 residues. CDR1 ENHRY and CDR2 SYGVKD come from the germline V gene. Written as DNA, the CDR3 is TGTGCCATCAGTGGGTTTGCAACTAATGAAAAACTGTTTTTT. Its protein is CAISGFATNEKLFF.

The CDR3 reads CASSERAGFQDTQYF. CDR3 DNA: TGTGCCAGCAGCGAACGAGCGGGGTTTCAAGATACGCAGTATTTT. V is TRBV9 and J is TRBJ2-3, with 7 nucleotides matching TRBD2. The V segment lost 3 bases and the J segment 5 bases; nucleotides outside the gene matches: 9. Per the germline V gene, CDR1 is SGDLS and CDR2 is YYNGEE. This CDR3 has 15 amino acids.